Sequencing of this T cell receptor (beta chain) was carried out in a study of blood T cell repertoires in COVID-19. V lost 4 bases and J 0 bases, leaving 14 bases between the germline ends. The germline gives CDR1 LGHDT, CDR2 YNNKEL (reference sequence). This CDR3 is built from 16 residues. This clone was detected once. Clones were sequenced by immunoSEQ multiplex PCR, and TCRdb holds only the in-frame ones, with some missing. Of under 200,000 clones in the sample, approximately 84% are singletons; the top ten hold about 5.8%. The receptor was isolated from a woman aged 50 to 65 with COVID-19, enrolled during active disease. The specimen was peripheral blood. The chain combines TRBV3-1 (or the pseudogene TRBV3-2) with TRBJ2-3; perhaps TRBD1 as D (6 bases). The CDR3 here is CASSPSWGPSTDTQYF. The CDR3 DNA follows: TGTGCCAGCAGCCCCTCGTGGGGGCCGAGCACAGATACGCAGTATTTT.